Included here is one T cell receptor (beta chain) sequence, with context. The record originates from a study of blood T cell repertoires in COVID-19. This CDR3 has 19 residues. CDR1 and CDR2 (germline): SGHRS, YFSETQ. Germline trimming cut 2 bases from V and 2 bases from J; bases unmatched to any gene: 12. Here immunoSEQ multiplex PCR was the method, and the copy in TCRdb shows in-frame clones only, minus some. Among about 140,000 clones listed, approximately 80% were seen once. The sequenced sample consisted of peripheral blood. The receptor was derived from an older man who had recovered from COVID-19. The V gene is TRBV5-1, the J gene TRBJ2-2; TRBD1 agrees at 10 bases. CDR3 sequence (DNA): TGCGCCAGCAGCTTTGGGCACGTGTGGACAGGGGGAAACACCGGGGAGCTGTTTTTT. Protein product: CASSFGHVWTGGNTGELFF.